Below are 28 T cell receptor beta chains sequenced from a single sample in a study of post-analysis software for immune sequencing data. What these receptors recognize is not known. General observations from the study: Included in a set of roughly five TRBV segments more frequent in patients than controls were TRBV5-6, TRBV5-1 and TRBV20-1.

The library was made from cDNA and included unique molecular identifiers. TCRdb ran MiXCR on the PCR reads and lists one entry per CDR3 protein. The repertoire holds roughly 620,000 distinct CDR3 sequences, 44% seen once, with 1.7% in the top ten. The sequenced material came from blood. The receptors were sampled from a girl between 10 and 17 years old with multiple sclerosis.

The chain has TRBV3-1 and TRBJ1-1, with no clear D. The germline V gene has CDR1 LGHDT and CDR2 YNNKEL (reference sequence). The CDR3 is 13 amino acids. V shed 5 bases and J shed 1 base, with 8 bases lying between them. The CDR3 bases are TGTGCCAGCAGCATCGATCGGAACACTGAAGCTTTCTTT. It encodes CASSIDRNTEAFF.

The chain couples TRBV2 to TRBJ1-5; 8 nucleotides line up with TRBD1. The ends lost 7 bases at V and 3 bases at J; junction bases unmatched: 8. The CDR3 is 15 residues long. The V gene's germline CDR1 is SNHLY and CDR2 FYNNEI. Written as DNA, the CDR3 is TGTGCCAGCATGCTCGACAGGGGCTACAATCAGCCCCAGCATTTT. This sequence encodes CASMLDRGYNQPQHF. Filled out from reference TRBV2 and TRBJ1-5, the complete variable domain reads EPEVTQTPSHQVTQMGQEVILRCVPISNHLYFYWYRQILGQKVEFLVSFYNNEISEKSEIFDDQFSVERPDGSNFTLKIRSTKLEDSAMYFCASMLDRGYNQPQHFGDGTRLSIL.

This clonotype has just a few counts. The chain recombines TRBV4-1 with TRBJ2-3; no reliable D call. This CDR3 spans 14 amino acids. Trimming shortened V by 2 bases and J by 4 bases, and 10 bases separated the two germline ends. The germline V gene encodes CDR1 MGHRA and CDR2 YSYEKL. CDR3: CASSQSPSPDTQYF. CDR3 bases: TGCGCCAGCAGCCAAAGCCCCAGCCCAGATACGCAGTATTTT.

The V call is TRBV7-6, the J call TRBJ2-5; D not resolved. The CDR3 sequence is 14 residues long. CDR1 SGHVS and CDR2 FNYEAQ come from the germline V gene. Trimming removed 1 base at V and 5 bases at J, with 11 bases between. The CDR3 sequence is CASSLVPSEETQYF. CDR3 DNA: TGTGCCAGCAGCTTAGTCCCCAGCGAGGAGACCCAGTACTTC.

The V and J genes are TRBV20-1 and TRBJ2-1, with 10 bases fitting TRBD2. Looked up from germline, CDR1 is DFQATT and CDR2 is SNEGSKA (reference sequence). J lost 1 base, V lost 3 bases, and 3 bases had no gene match. The CDR3 is 15 residues long. In DNA, the CDR3 is TGCAGTGCTAGCAGAGCGGGAGGGTCCTACAATGAGCAGTTCTTC. Protein: CSASRAGGSYNEQFF.

The rearrangement links TRBV10-3 to TRBJ2-7; D may be TRBD1 (7 bases). This CDR3 has 14 residues. Per the germline V gene, CDR1 is ENHRY and CDR2 is SYGVKD. V was trimmed by 6 bases and J by 3 bases, leaving 15 bases between them. As DNA, the CDR3 is TGTGCCATCAGGGAGACAGGGAGGCTCTACGAGCAGTACTTC. This sequence encodes CAIRETGRLYEQYF.

The chain employs TRBV12-3 or TRBV12-4 and TRBJ2-5, with a weak D call TRBD2 (5 bases). The CDR3 sequence is 15 residues long. V lost 0 bases and J lost 2, with 10 bases in between. This CDR3 is CASSLAGVLQETQYF. The CDR3 DNA reads as TGTGCCAGCAGTTTAGCGGGAGTTCTTCAAGAGACCCAGTACTTC.

This clonotype appeared a few times. The chain combines TRBV20-1 with TRBJ2-5, with D perhaps being TRBD1 or TRBD2 (6 bases each). The length of the CDR3 is 15 residues. The V end was cut by 5 bases, the J end by 2 bases, with 18 bases between. The V gene's germline CDR1 is DFQATT and CDR2 SNEGSKA (reference sequence). CDR3 in amino acids: CSAVERGAGQETQYF. CDR3 nucleotides: TGCAGTGCTGTCGAGAGGGGGGCCGGGCAAGAGACCCAGTACTTC.

The chain carries TRBV10-2 and TRBJ2-5, with TRBD2 as a possible D gene (6 bases). Germline V CDR1 and CDR2: WSHSY, SAAADI. The CDR3 totals 14 residues. V gave up 6 bases and J gave up 1 base, with 12 bases separating them. The chain's CDR3 is CASRIAAAQETQYF. The CDR3 DNA sequence: TGCGCCAGCAGGATAGCGGCGGCCCAAGAGACCCAGTACTTC.

The chain employs TRBV12-3 or TRBV12-4 and TRBJ1-4, with D unclear. Trimming cost V 6 bases and J 0 bases, with 11 bases left between them. The CDR3 is 15 residues long. The CDR3 region is CASSWEEATNEKLFF. CDR3 coding DNA: TGTGCCAGCAGCTGGGAGGAGGCAACTAATGAAAAACTGTTTTTT.

This clonotype has more than one count but fewer than ten. J is TRBJ2-1 and V is TRBV13; D might be TRBD2 (5 bases). Germline V lookup: CDR1 PRHDT, CDR2 FYEKMQ (reference sequence). The V end lost 1 base, the J end lost 8 bases, and 15 bases lay between the germline ends. The CDR3 consists of 15 residues. CDR3 sequence (DNA): TGTGCCAGCAGCTTAGCCCGAGTGGACTGGGATGAGCAGTTCTTC. Translation: CASSLARVDWDEQFF.

The gene calls are TRBV30 and TRBJ2-5; D is uncertain. Germline values: CDR1 GTSNPN, CDR2 SVGIG (reference sequence). Between the trimmed V and J ends, which lost 1 base and 7 bases, there was a span of 10 bases. The length of the CDR3 is 12 residues. In DNA, the CDR3 is TGTGCCTGGAGTGCAACCATCTGGACCCAGTACTTC. Amino acid sequence: CAWSATIWTQYF.

This clonotype was seen once. The chain links TRBV2 to TRBJ2-5; 7 bases agree with TRBD2. The V gene end was trimmed by 8 bases and the J gene end by 5 bases; junction bases not matched to a gene: 14. Per germline, CDR1 SNHLY and CDR2 FYNNEI. This CDR3 spans 15 amino acids. The CDR3 protein is CASSRRGEEAETQYF. In DNA form, the CDR3 reads TGTGCCAGCTCCCGCCGGGGGGAAGAGGCGGAGACCCAGTACTTC.

The rearrangement links TRBV5-5 to TRBJ2-1; 15 positions match TRBD2. The V gene end was trimmed by 4 bases and the J gene end by 1 base; junction bases not matched to a gene: 9. This CDR3 region has 19 residues. Germline CDR1 is SGHKS and CDR2 is YYEKEE (reference sequence). CDR3 coding DNA: TGTGCCAGCAGCCTTGGACTAGCGGGAGGGCCTCCATCCTACAATGAGCAGTTCTTC. Amino acids: CASSLGLAGGPPSYNEQFF.

This sequence joins TRBV7-2 and TRBJ2-5, with 9 nucleotides matching TRBD2. V dropped 7 bases and J dropped 3; count of bases not matched to a gene: 3. This CDR3 contains 13 residues. Looked up from germline, CDR1 is SGHTA and CDR2 is FQGNSA. The CDR3 sequence is CASTRLAEETQYF. DNA of the CDR3: TGTGCCAGCACCAGACTAGCGGAAGAGACCCAGTACTTC.

The chain is built from TRBV5-5 and TRBJ2-3; possible D gene TRBD1, 6 bases. CDR3 size: 14 residues. Trimming cost V 2 bases and J 4 bases, with 11 bases left between them. The germline CDR1 and CDR2 sequences are SGHKS and YYEKEE (reference sequence). The CDR3 region is CASSFWSGADTQYF. Here the CDR3 DNA reads TGTGCCAGCAGCTTCTGGTCAGGGGCAGATACGCAGTATTTT.

There are a few counts of this clonotype. The chain joins TRBV6-5 to TRBJ2-5, with D perhaps TRBD1 (5 bases). The DNA end is a closer match to TRBJ2-7, so the J assignment may be wrong. The CDR3 runs 13 residues. Germline CDR1 is MNHEY and CDR2 is SVGAGI. CDR3 in amino acids: CASGLGQGYEQYF. As DNA, the CDR3 is TGTGCCAGCGGTTTAGGTCAGGGCTACGAGCAGTACTTC.

The table lists this clonotype with many counts. This sequence joins TRBV7-9 and TRBJ2-3; 7 bases line up with TRBD2. Germline trimming cut 2 bases from V and 0 bases from J; bases unmatched to any gene: 11. The CDR3 consists of 18 residues. Germline V gene data show CDR1 as SEHNR and CDR2 as FQNEAQ (reference sequence). DNA of the CDR3: TGTGCCAGCAGCTTAAGGGAGGGCGGGAAAACGAGCACAGATACGCAGTATTTT. Encoded protein: CASSLREGGKTSTDTQYF.

This clonotype was found once. The rearrangement joins TRBV6-1 to TRBJ2-4, with TRBD1 as a possible D gene (6 bases). V dropped 4 bases and J dropped 3 bases, with 7 bases sitting between them. CDR1 is MNHNS and CDR2 is SASEGT in the germline V gene. The CDR3 has 13 amino acids. The CDR3 coding sequence is TGTGCCAGCAGTGCGGACAGCAAAAACATTCAGTACTTC. This gives the protein CASSADSKNIQYF.

Points on this clonotype: A junction boundary mismatches the germline segment, possibly from a read error. The chain employs TRBV7-2 and TRBJ2-7, with D tentatively TRBD2 (5 bases). The CDR3 is 17 residues long. Germline V CDR1 and CDR2: SGHTA, FQGNSA. CDR3 loop: CAGSLMGRRGFSYEQYF. CDR3 nucleotide sequence: TGTGCCGGCAGCTTAATGGGTCGCCGGGGTTTTTCCTACGAGCAGTACTTC. Combining the CDR3 with reference TRBV7-2 and TRBJ2-7 gives the whole variable domain GAGVSQSPSNKVTEKGKDVELRCDPISGHTALYWYRQSLGQGLEFLIYFQGNSAPDKSGLPSDRFSAERTGGSVSTLTIQRTQQEDSAVYLCAGSLMGRRGFSYEQYFGPGTRLTVT.

This clonotype was detected only a few times. CDR3 DNA: TGCGCCAGCAGCCAACCGAGAGCCGGGACAAAGTACAATGAGCAGTTCTTC. It encodes CASSQPRAGTKYNEQFF. This rearrangement joins TRBV4-1 to TRBJ2-1; D may be TRBD1 (6 bases). Trimming removed 2 bases at V and 4 bases at J, with 18 bases between. CDR1 is MGHRA, CDR2 YSYEKL, per germline. This CDR3 is 17 amino acids long.

V usage is TRBV9 and J usage is TRBJ2-4, with TRBD2 matching over 13 bases. The V and J ends lost 3 bases and 7 bases, in that order; junction bases with no gene match: 7. From germline, CDR1 is SGDLS and CDR2 YYNGEE. CDR3 length: 16 amino acids. For the CDR3, the DNA is TGTGCCAGCAGCGGGACTAGCGGGAGAGGAAAGAACATTCAGTACTTC. Translating gives CASSGTSGRGKNIQYF.

This clonotype was found a few times. V and J are TRBV20-1 and TRBJ1-2; a possible D gene is TRBD1 (5 bases). CDR1 is DFQATT, CDR2 SNEGSKA, per germline (reference sequence). V was pared by 4 bases and J by 0 bases, with 15 bases between. The CDR3 has 15 residues. The CDR3 DNA is TGCAGTGCTACCAAACCGGGACTCACTAACTATGGCTACACCTTC. It codes for CSATKPGLTNYGYTF.

The rearrangement uses TRBV4-2 and TRBJ1-5, with D tentatively TRBD1 (5 bases). V lost 4 bases, J lost 3 bases, and 13 bases lay in between. The CDR3 has 15 amino acids. Germline CDR1 is LGHNA and CDR2 is YNFKEQ. The DNA of the CDR3 is TGTGCCAGCAGCCGCGGGCAGGGCTACAATCAGCCCCAGCATTTT. It translates to CASSRGQGYNQPQHF.

This clonotype showed up just once. J is TRBJ2-1 and V is TRBV12-3 or TRBV12-4; tentative D call: TRBD2 (5 bases). V lost 3 bases, J lost 0 bases, and 12 bases lay in between. The CDR3 contains 16 residues. CDR3 nucleotides: TGTGCCAGCAGTTTCGTTTATGGGAGCTCCTACAATGAGCAGTTCTTC. Amino acid sequence: CASSFVYGSSYNEQFF.

The chain recombines TRBV4-1 with TRBJ2-1, with D possibly TRBD2 on 5 matching bases. V was pared by 0 bases and J by 1 base, with 10 bases between. This CDR3 region has 16 residues. CDR1 is MGHRA, CDR2 YSYEKL, per germline. The CDR3 coding sequence is TGCGCCAGCAGCCAAGATAGCGCGGCTTCCTACAATGAGCAGTTCTTC. This translates into CASSQDSAASYNEQFF.

V is TRBV24-1 and J is TRBJ2-3; the D is unclear. The ends were cut back, 6 bases at V and 6 bases at J, with 6 bases in the middle. Germline V gene data show CDR1 as KGHDR and CDR2 as SFDVKD. This CDR3 comprises 11 residues. Here the CDR3 DNA reads TGTGCCACCAGTTGGGTGGATACGCAGTATTTT. Translated: CATSWVDTQYF.

The chain uses TRBV4-1 and TRBJ2-7; 10 bases are a match to TRBD2. Germline CDR1 is MGHRA and CDR2 is YSYEKL. The CDR3 is made up of 16 amino acids. V shed 2 bases, J shed 2 bases, and the junction held 6 bases outside the gene matches. CDR3 protein: CASSQLVAGGTYEQYF. CDR3 bases: TGCGCCAGCAGCCAACTCGTAGCGGGAGGTACCTACGAGCAGTACTTC.